This T cell receptor (beta chain) derives from a study of blood T cell repertoires in COVID-19. About the research overall: Samples representing acute and convalescent COVID-19 were sourced from the United States, Italy and Spain. In each case, the material was cDNA or gDNA derived from T cells, B-cell-depleted T cells, or PBMCs.

Per the study methods: Reference gene primers were amplified, and this amplification served to estimate nucleated cell counts. TCRdb's copy holds only in-frame clones and misses some; the assay was immunoSEQ multiplex PCR. V and J calls and clone size follow that table, whereas D and trimming were derived from the DNA. The data contain more than 60,000 clones, around 90% of them singletons. V trimming: 5 bases; J trimming: 1 base; junction bases outside the gene matches: 4. CDR1 and CDR2 from the germline V gene are MNHEY and SMNVEV (reference sequence). This CDR3 has 15 amino acids. This clone was seen a few times.

Sequenced input: peripheral blood. The receptor's source is a human donor in a cohort sampled during active COVID-19. The chain recombines TRBV27 with TRBJ2-1; 8 nucleotides agree with TRBD1. CDR3 amino acids: CASSTRTGSYNEQFF. For the CDR3, the DNA is TGTGCCAGCAGTACCCGGACAGGGTCCTACAATGAGCAGTTCTTC.